The TCR beta chain described here comes from a study of regulatory T cells in long-lasting Graves disease (dated by TCRdb to 2020 to 2022). Broadly, across the study: Persistent Graves' disease meant more than 5 years of antithyroid drug treatment with TSH receptor autoantibodies that stayed positive. Persistent Graves' disease patients in the clinical cohort had taken antithyroid drugs for 8 to 12 years on average. A total of around 35 samples underwent TCR sequencing: around 13 from persistent and roughly 20 from newly diagnosed Graves' disease patients. Peripheral blood TCR sequencing and RNA sequencing compared persistent Graves' disease patients with newly diagnosed Graves' disease patients. The study took place in China and was registered as a clinical trial.

CDR1 MNHEY and CDR2 SMNVEV are derived from the germline V gene (reference sequence). V is shortened by 0 bases, J by 11 bases, and the region joining them spans 13 bases. Reading from cysteine to phenylalanine, the CDR3 counts 13 amino acids. The CDR3 DNA has 39 bases and is translated from base 1. Libraries came from multiplex PCR. Sequenced using an Illumina HiSeq 4000. iRepertoire HTBI primers and Arm-PCR amplification of CDR3 regions were used to construct TCR beta libraries. PCR products were gel purified before sequencing. As for how the authors treated the data: Across samples, around 58 TRBV and 15 or so TRBJ segments were identified and used for gene usage analysis of CDR3 amino acid clonotypes. Filtered high-quality paired reads were merged into contigs using COPE and FqMerger. BLAST was used to align contigs to IMGT TRBV, TRBD and TRBJ reference genes, with CDR3 defined following IMGT. Clonotypes above 0.1% frequency were classified as highly expanded clones. Shannon entropy was used to measure repertoire diversity, and the Gini coefficient was used to measure V-J evenness. A clonotype was considered public if more than one individual shared it. TCRdb trimmed the raw reads at Q25, called clones with MiXCR and kept productive beta chains. Entries are consolidated by CDR3 protein sequence, retaining the most common genes and DNA. Here the V and J calls rest on TCRdb's processing, not on the authors' analysis. The sample table lists around 430,000 distinct CDR3 sequences, approximately 22% of them with a count of one. Roughly 14% of the sample comes from the top ten.

Concerning this clonotype itself: It has no known antigen specificity. Nothing much larger sits one base from this clone, and base qualities are not available.

The paper's findings and limits, for the study overall: The authors acknowledged the small sample size as a limitation that may reduce accuracy. Patients with persistent disease shared more public clonotypes (fewer than 3,000) than newly diagnosed patients did (966). Only peripheral blood was studied, because thyroid tissue, the primary lesion, was inaccessible. Lower TCR Shannon entropy and fewer highly expanded clones were observed in persistent Graves' disease patients than in newly diagnosed patients, which suggested clonal expansion. Preferential use of TRBV28, TRBJ1-2 and TRBJ2-5 was observed in persistent disease, whereas TRBV20-1 and TRBJ2-1 were favored in newly diagnosed disease. Sequencing and analysis were limited to the TCR beta chain.

This specimen's time point label, interpreted: persistent/refractory GD, antithyroid drugs over 5 years with positive TRAb. For both TCR sequencing and RNA sequencing, RNA was extracted from PBMCs using TRIzol. The diagnosis of Graves' disease followed American Thyroid Association guidelines. The patients came from an endocrinology department in Xi'an, China. Each patient gave approximately 10 milliliters of peripheral blood, collected in an EDTA anticoagulant tube. PBMCs were isolated by Ficoll Paque Plus density gradient separation without further T cell sorting. RNA quality was checked with an Agilent 2100 Bioanalyzer and agarose gel, and concentration with a NanoDrop 2000.

The TCR was taken from a female donor with Graves disease. The sequence is built from TRBV27 and TRBJ1-1, with no confident D gene call. Sequenced here: peripheral blood mononuclear cells (PBMCs), sampled when the disease was refractory, from a patient treated with antithyroid drugs. The DNA sequence follows: TGTGCCAGCAGTTTATCCGGTTCCTATGAGGCTTTCTTT. This gives the protein CASSLSGSYEAFF.